One sample yielded the 4 T cell receptor beta chains listed below, sequenced in a study of T cell responses to AZD1222 COVID-19 vaccine. Repertoires were generated with immunoSEQ multiplex PCR, while TCRdb's copy carries only in-frame clones and drops some. The sample lists around 120,000 clones, roughly 91% occurring once. The source was peripheral blood, collected on day 0 of MenACWY control vaccination. The receptors derive from an adult in good health.

CDR3 residues: CSVVRGPDTEAFF. The CDR3 coding sequence is TGCAGCGTTGTCAGGGGACCGGACACTGAAGCTTTCTTT. The genes are TRBV29-1 and TRBJ1-1, with D perhaps matching TRBD1 (6 bases). The V and J ends lost 4 bases and 3 bases respectively, with 12 bases between them. The germline V gene encodes CDR1 SQVTM and CDR2 ANQGSEA. This CDR3 spans 13 amino acids.

V and J are TRBV6-5 and TRBJ2-7, with D uncertain. This CDR3 has 14 amino acids. Deletions cut 5 bases from V and 2 bases from J, with 13 bases between. Per the germline V gene, CDR1 is MNHEY and CDR2 is SVGAGI. For the CDR3, the DNA is TGTGCCAGCAGTCAACGGACGGGTGCCTACGAGCAGTACTTC. Encoded protein: CASSQRTGAYEQYF.

The chain has TRBV30 and TRBJ1-4; 11 bases match TRBD1. Per the germline V gene, CDR1 is GTSNPN and CDR2 is SVGIG (reference sequence). The CDR3 extends over 17 amino acids. Germline trimming cut 2 bases from V and 3 bases from J; bases unmatched to any gene: 8. The CDR3 protein is CAWSSRTGGRSNEKLFF. CDR3 sequence (DNA): TGTGCCTGGAGTTCGAGGACAGGGGGCAGGTCTAATGAAAAACTGTTTTTT. Combining the CDR3 with reference TRBV30 and TRBJ1-4 gives the whole variable domain SQTIHQWPATLVQPVGSPLSLECTVEGTSNPNLYWYRQAAGRGLQLLFYSVGIGQISSEVPQNLSASRPQDRQFILSSKKLLLSDSGFYLCAWSSRTGGRSNEKLFFGSGTQLSVL.

V is TRBV29-1 and J is TRBJ2-1; D call uncertain. Per the germline V gene, CDR1 is SQVTM and CDR2 is ANQGSEA. V lost 2 bases and J lost 4, with 6 bases in between. CDR3 length: 12 residues. Here the CDR3 reads CSVEFAYNEQFF. In DNA, the CDR3 is TGCAGCGTTGAATTCGCATACAATGAGCAGTTCTTC.